These 7 T cell receptor beta chains share one sample of origin, sequenced in a study of cytomegalovirus exposure and HLA in healthy donors (dated by TCRdb to 2017 to 2019). The library was built by means of the immunoSEQ multiplex PCR assay. For the multiplex PCR, a mixture combining 60 forward primers for TCR Vbeta segments and 13 reverse primers for TCR Jbeta segments was used. TCRdb's version of the immuneACCESS table is confined to in-frame rearrangements and falls short of the full clone set. An unresolved V gene accounts for under half of the shortfall where checked; the remainder is of unknown origin. Present in this sample are some 150,000 clones, roughly 85% of which were seen just once. The ten largest clones represent over 1% of the sample. The sequenced sample was PBMCs. Source of these receptors: a woman between 50 and 59 years old in good health and CMV-seronegative.

V and J are TRBV11-2 and TRBJ2-3; 7 nucleotides agree with TRBD1. This CDR3 comprises 19 residues. The germline CDR1 and CDR2 sequences are SGHAT and FQNNGV. V lost 5 bases, J lost 2 bases, and 19 bases stayed unmatched. The CDR3 coding sequence is TGTGCCAGCAGCCCAACTAGGGGACAGCCTTATTTACTCACAGATACGCAGTATTTT. Translating it yields CASSPTRGQPYLLTDTQYF.

About this clone itself: This CDR3 is also generated by other DNA sequences in the sample. The CDR3 loop reads CASSPGEETQYF. The CDR3 coding sequence is TGTGCCAGCTCACCAGGAGAAGAGACCCAGTACTTC. The chain uses TRBV18 and TRBJ2-5; D is uncertain. Between the trimmed V and J ends, which lost 2 bases and 3 bases, there was a span of 4 bases. Per the germline V gene, CDR1 is KGHSH and CDR2 is LQKENI. This CDR3 contains 12 residues.

The V and J genes are TRBV5-5 and TRBJ2-1; 9 bases fit TRBD2. The junction had 5 bases not matched to a gene; V was cut back by 1 base and J by 0 bases. This CDR3 spans 17 amino acids. The V gene's germline CDR1 is SGHKS and CDR2 YYEKEE (reference sequence). The CDR3 protein is CASSLKFSGSSYNEQFF. CDR3 DNA: TGTGCCAGCAGCTTGAAGTTTAGCGGGAGCTCCTACAATGAGCAGTTCTTC. Supplemented by reference TRBV5-5 and TRBJ2-1, the full variable domain reads DAGVTQSPTHLIKTRGQQVTLRCSPISGHKSVSWYQQVLGQGPQFIFQYYEKEERGRGNFPDRFSARQFPNYSSELNVNALLLGDSALYLCASSLKFSGSSYNEQFFGPGTRLTVL.

This clone has only a few counts. This chain connects TRBV5-4 to TRBJ1-1, with TRBD1 matching over 8 bases. This CDR3 is 16 amino acids long. Germline-derived CDR1 and CDR2 are SGHNT and YYREEE (reference sequence). The V and J ends lost 2 bases and 1 base, in that order; junction bases with no gene match: 7. CDR3 DNA sequence: TGTGCCAGCAGCTTAGGTGCAGGGGGCCAGAACACTGAAGCTTTCTTT. Protein product: CASSLGAGGQNTEAFF.

The gene calls are TRBV19 and TRBJ1-2; perhaps TRBD1 as D (5 bases). Germline CDR1 and CDR2: LNHDA and SQIVND (reference sequence). The CDR3 has 18 amino acids. Trimming shortened V by 7 bases and J by 3 bases, and 27 bases separated the two germline ends. The CDR3 reads CASTRRQKGFEGDYGYTF. In DNA form, the CDR3 reads TGTGCCAGTACCCGGCGACAGAAGGGATTTGAAGGGGACTATGGCTACACCTTC. Supplemented by reference TRBV19 and TRBJ1-2, the full variable domain reads DGGITQSPKYLFRKEGQNVTLSCEQNLNHDAMYWYRQDPGQGLRLIYYSQIVNDFQKGDIAEGYSVSREKKESFPLTVTSAQKNPTAFYLCASTRRQKGFEGDYGYTFGSGTRLTVV.

V usage is TRBV18 and J usage is TRBJ1-2; the match to TRBD1 covers 7 bases. The junction had 4 bases not matched to a gene; V was cut back by 2 bases and J by 13 bases. The CDR3 sequence is 11 residues long. The germline gives CDR1 KGHSH, CDR2 LQKENI. As DNA, the CDR3 is TGTGCCAGCTCACCAGACAGGGCTGGCACCTTC. This codes for CASSPDRAGTF.

The chain recombines TRBV9 with TRBJ2-5; 7 bases line up with TRBD2. CDR1 is SGDLS, CDR2 YYNGEE, per germline. The junction had 14 bases not matched to a gene; V was cut back by 0 bases and J by 3 bases. The CDR3 totals 18 residues. In DNA, the CDR3 is TGTGCCAGCAGCGTAGCTGGCGGGCTAGCGGTAGGTAAAGAGACCCAGTACTTC. Translated, it gives CASSVAGGLAVGKETQYF.